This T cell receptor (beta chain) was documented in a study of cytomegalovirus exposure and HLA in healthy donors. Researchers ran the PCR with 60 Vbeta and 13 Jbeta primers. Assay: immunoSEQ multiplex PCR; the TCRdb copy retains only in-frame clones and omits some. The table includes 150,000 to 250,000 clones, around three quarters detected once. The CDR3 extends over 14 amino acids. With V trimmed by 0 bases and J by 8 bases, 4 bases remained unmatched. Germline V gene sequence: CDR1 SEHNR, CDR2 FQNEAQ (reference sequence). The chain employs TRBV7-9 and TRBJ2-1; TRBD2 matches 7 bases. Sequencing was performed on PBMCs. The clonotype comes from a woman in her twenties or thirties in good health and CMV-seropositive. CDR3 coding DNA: TGTGCCAGCAGCTTAGCGACTAGCAACCATGAGCAGTTCTTC. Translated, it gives CASSLATSNHEQFF.